This TCR beta chain was sequenced during a study of control samples from healthy donors and cancer patients. The method was immunoSEQ multiplex PCR; TCRdb's version includes in-frame clones alone and lacks a portion of them. The sample holds tens of thousands of clones, 91% seen once. Germline V gene data show CDR1 as KGHSH and CDR2 as LQKENI. This CDR3 comprises 14 residues. Trimming left V 3 bases short and J 9 bases short, with 15 bases between. The genes are TRBV18 and TRBJ2-1, with D perhaps TRBD2 (6 bases). Sequencing was performed on blood. The receptor comes from a man aged 30 to 45 in good health. This CDR3 is CASSPGTAVGEQFF. The CDR3 DNA sequence: TGTGCCAGCTCACCTGGGACTGCCGTGGGTGAGCAGTTCTTC.